The clone carrying this TCR beta chain was counted ten times or more. Its cognate antigen is unknown. This record belongs to a study of neurological immune-mediated disorders. Time point indicated: technical triplicate 3. The study's findings and limits: The greatest TCR clonal expansion occurred in HTLV-1-associated myelopathy and the least in multiple sclerosis, which fell below healthy controls.

cDNA was made by 5'RACE with 10-nucleotide random UMIs. TCRdb fed the 5' RACE reads into MiXCR, producing one record per CDR3 protein. Among about 44,000 distinct CDR3 sequences listed, roughly 21% were seen once. Germline assignment: CDR1 SGHRS and CDR2 YFSETQ. CDR3 length: 11 residues. Deletions cut 4 bases from V and 9 bases from J, with 10 bases between. Sequenced input: PBMCs. The chain has TRBV5-1 and TRBJ2-5; D unclear. The clonotype comes from a man in his sixties with HTLV-1-associated myelopathy (HAM/TSP). Here the CDR3 reads CASSIQSAQYF. CDR3 DNA sequence: TGCGCCAGCAGCATACAGTCAGCCCAGTACTTC.